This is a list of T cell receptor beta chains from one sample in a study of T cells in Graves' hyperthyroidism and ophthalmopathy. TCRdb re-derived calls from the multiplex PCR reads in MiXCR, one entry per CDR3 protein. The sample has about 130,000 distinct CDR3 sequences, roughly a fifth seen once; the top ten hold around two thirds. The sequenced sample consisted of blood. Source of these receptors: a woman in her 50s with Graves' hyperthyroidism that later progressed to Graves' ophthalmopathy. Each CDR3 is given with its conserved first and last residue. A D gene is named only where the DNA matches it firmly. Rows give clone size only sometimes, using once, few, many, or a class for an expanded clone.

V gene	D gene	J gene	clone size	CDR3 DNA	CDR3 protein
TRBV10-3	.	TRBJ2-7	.	TGTGCCATCAGTGAGTTTGGCGAGCAGTACTTC	CAISEFGEQYF
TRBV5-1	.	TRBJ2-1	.	TGCGCCAGCAGCCGAGCGGCAAGCTCCTACAATGAGCAGTTCTTC	CASSRAASSYNEQFF
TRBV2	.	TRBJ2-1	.	TGTGCCAGCAGTCCCCCCGGGACCTACAATGAGCAGTTCTTC	CASSPPGTYNEQFF
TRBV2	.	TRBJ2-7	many	TGTGCCAGCACTTCGGACAACGAGCAGTACTTC	CASTSDNEQYF
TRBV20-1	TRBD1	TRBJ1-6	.	TGCAGTGCACAGAGTCAGGGGGGCTATAATTCACCCCTCCACTTT	CSAQSQGGYNSPLHF
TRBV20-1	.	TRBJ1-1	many	TGCAGTGCTAGAGATGGGGTGAACACTGAAGCTTTCTTT	CSARDGVNTEAFF
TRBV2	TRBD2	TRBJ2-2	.	TGTGCCAGCACTACGAGCGGGATCATGGCCGGGGAGCTGTTTTTT	CASTTSGIMAGELFF
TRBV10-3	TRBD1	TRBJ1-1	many	TGTGCCATCAGTTCGACAGGGATGAACACTGAAGCTTTCTTT	CAISSTGMNTEAFF
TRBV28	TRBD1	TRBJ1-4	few	TGTGCCAGCAGTCCCTTAACAGGGGGCAGTGAAAAACTGTTTTTT	CASSPLTGGSEKLFF
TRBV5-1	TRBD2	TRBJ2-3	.	TGCGCCAGCAGCTTGTGGGAGGGCAGCACAGATACGCAGTATTTT	CASSLWEGSTDTQYF
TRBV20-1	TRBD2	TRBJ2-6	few	TGCAGTGCCTCCGATGGACTAGCGGGAGGATGGGTCCTGACTTTC	CSASDGLAGGWVLTF
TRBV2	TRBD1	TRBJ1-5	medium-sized	TGTGCCAGCAGGGACAACAGGGGCATAGGTCAGCCCCAGCATTTT	CASRDNRGIGQPQHF
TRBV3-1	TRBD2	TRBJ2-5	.	TGTGCCAGCAGCCAAGGTCTCGGACTAGCGGCAGAGACCCAGTACTTC	CASSQGLGLAAETQYF
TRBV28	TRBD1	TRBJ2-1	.	TGTGCCAGCAGCCCCACAGGGGCCAACCCCAATGAGCAGTTCTTC	CASSPTGANPNEQFF
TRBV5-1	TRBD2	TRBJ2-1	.	TGCGCCAGCAGCTTGGGGACTAGCGGGGGGAGCTCCTACAATGAGCAGTTCTTC	CASSLGTSGGSSYNEQFF
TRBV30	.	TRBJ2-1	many	TGTGCCTGGAGTCTCAGGAGCAATGAGCAGTTCTTC	CAWSLRSNEQFF
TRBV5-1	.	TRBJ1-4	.	TGCGCCAGCAGATACGAAGGGTACGAAAAACTGTTTTTT	CASRYEGYEKLFF
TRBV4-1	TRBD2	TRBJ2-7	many	TGCGCCAGCAGGGATCTTTTTGCGGGAGGCATCAGCTCCTACGAGCAGTACTTC	CASRDLFAGGISSYEQYF
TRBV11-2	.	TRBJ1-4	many	TGTGCCAGCAGCTTAGATCAAGTTAATGAAAAACTGTTTTTT	CASSLDQVNEKLFF
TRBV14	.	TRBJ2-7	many	TGTGCCAGCAGCCAAGATTGGGCCATAATCTACGAGCAGTACTTC	CASSQDWAIIYEQYF
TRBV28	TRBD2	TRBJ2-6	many	TGTGCCAGCAGTTTATACCCCCAGCGGGAGGCGGGGGCCAACGTCCTGACTTTC	CASSLYPQREAGANVLTF
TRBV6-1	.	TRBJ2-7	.	TGTGCCAGCTCGACAGGAATTACGAAGGAGCAGTACTTC	CASSTGITKEQYF
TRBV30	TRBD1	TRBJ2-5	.	TGTGCCTGGAGTGTTGGGACAGTGAAAGAGACCCAGTACTTC	CAWSVGTVKETQYF
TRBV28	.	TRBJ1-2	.	TGTGCCAGCAGCGCGAACCTCAGGGCGGAAGGAGGCTACACCTTC	CASSANLRAEGGYTF
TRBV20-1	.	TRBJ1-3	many	TGCAGTGCTAGCACCCCGGGGGCAGGGTACGGAAACACCATATATTTT	CSASTPGAGYGNTIYF
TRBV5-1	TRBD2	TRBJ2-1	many	TGCGCCAGCAGCCTAATAGCGGGGGTCTCCTACAATGAGCAGTTCTTC	CASSLIAGVSYNEQFF
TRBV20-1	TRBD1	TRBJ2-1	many	TGCAGTGCTAGCACAGGGGGCTACAATGAGCAGTTCTTC	CSASTGGYNEQFF
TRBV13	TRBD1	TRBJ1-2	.	TGTGCCAGCAGCTTTTGGGACAGGGGAATGGGTGGCTACACCTTC	CASSFWDRGMGGYTF
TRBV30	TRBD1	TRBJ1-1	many	TGTGCCTGGAGTGGACAGGGATACACTGAAGCTTTCTTT	CAWSGQGYTEAFF
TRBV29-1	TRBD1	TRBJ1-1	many	TGCAGCGTCCCCGGACAGGGTAGTATGAACACTGAAGCTTTCTTT	CSVPGQGSMNTEAFF
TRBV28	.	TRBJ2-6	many	TGTGCCAGCAGGAGAGGGGCCAACGTCCTGACTTTC	CASRRGANVLTF
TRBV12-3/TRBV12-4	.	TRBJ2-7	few	TGTGCCAGCAGCCTGGTCCCCTCCGAGCAGTACTTC	CASSLVPSEQYF
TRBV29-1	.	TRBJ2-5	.	TGCAGCGTTGCCATAGGGCCGCGAGAGACCCAGTACTTC	CSVAIGPRETQYF
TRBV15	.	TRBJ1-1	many	TGTGCCACCAGCAGAGATCCCAGGGGGAACACTGAAGCTTTCTTT	CATSRDPRGNTEAFF
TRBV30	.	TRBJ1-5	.	TGTGCCTGGAGTTTGTCAGTCGGTCAGCCCCAGCATTTT	CAWSLSVGQPQHF
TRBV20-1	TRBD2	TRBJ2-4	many	TGCAGTGCTAGGGGGACTAGAAACATTCAGTACTTC	CSARGTRNIQYF
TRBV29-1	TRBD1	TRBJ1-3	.	TGCAGCATTCTAACTAGGACAGGGAAGTCTGGAAACACCATATATTTT	CSILTRTGKSGNTIYF
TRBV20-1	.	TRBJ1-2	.	TGCAGTGCTAGATATCGTCTCGACTATGGCTACACCTTC	CSARYRLDYGYTF
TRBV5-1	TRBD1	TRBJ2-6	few	TGCGCCAGCAGCTCGGGACAGCCTGGGGCCAACGTCCTGACTTTC	CASSSGQPGANVLTF
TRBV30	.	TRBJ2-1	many	TGTGCCTGGAGTGTACCGTCAGGGGCCCACGCGGCTGAGCAGTTCTTC	CAWSVPSGAHAAEQFF
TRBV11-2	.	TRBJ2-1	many	TGTGCCAGCAGCCCCTCGTGGACAAACTACAATGAGCAGTTCTTC	CASSPSWTNYNEQFF
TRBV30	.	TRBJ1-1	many	TGTGCATATCGAGGGGCCGTAGAAGCTTTCTTT	CAYRGAVEAFF
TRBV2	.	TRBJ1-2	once	TGTGCCAGCACCGCTGGGTGGGGGACCTATGGCTACACCTTC	CASTAGWGTYGYTF
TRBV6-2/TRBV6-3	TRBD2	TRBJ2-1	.	TGTGCCAGCAGTTCACCTGGGACTAGCGGGAGTTATGAGCAGTTCTTC	CASSSPGTSGSYEQFF
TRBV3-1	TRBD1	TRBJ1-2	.	TGTGCCAGCAGCCCCCGACAGGGGTACGGCTACACCTTC	CASSPRQGYGYTF
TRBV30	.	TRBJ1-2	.	TGTGCCTGGAGTATCCAGGGGCTCGGCTATGGCTACACCTTC	CAWSIQGLGYGYTF
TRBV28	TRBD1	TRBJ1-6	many	TGTGCCAGCAGTCGTGGACAGGTGGGGAATTCACCCCTCCACTTT	CASSRGQVGNSPLHF
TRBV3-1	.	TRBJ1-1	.	TGTGCCAGCAGTAATCAGGGAGCTGAAGCTTTCTTT	CASSNQGAEAFF
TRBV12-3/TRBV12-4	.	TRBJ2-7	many	TGTGCCAGCAGCCCCGGGGCCAAGATATACGAGCAGTACTTC	CASSPGAKIYEQYF